The rows below give T cell receptor beta chains drawn from one sample of a study of read filtering for tumor transcriptome and immune sequencing. One entry per CDR3 protein, called by TCRdb with MiXCR from the reads. The top ten clones hold more than 13% of a sample with 50,000 to 65,000 distinct CDR3 sequences, about 19% of them seen once. Sequencing input: a population of CD138-negative cells sorted from bone marrow. The receptors shown here come from a donor at least 40 years old with multiple myeloma. Each CDR3 is given with its conserved first and last residue. A D gene is named only where the DNA matches it firmly. Clone size appears in some rows only: once, few, many, or a class for an expanded clone.

>many|TRBJ1-2|-|TRBV11-2
CASSLQGNYGYTF
TGTGCCAGCAGCTTACAGGGCAACTATGGCTACACCTTC
>many|TRBJ2-2|-|TRBV7-8
CASSFRQITGELFF
TGTGCCAGCAGCTTTAGACAGATCACCGGGGAGCTGTTTTTT
>many|TRBJ2-7|-|TRBV5-1
CASSLQGSVYEQYF
TGCGCCAGCAGCTTGCAGGGATCGGTCTACGAGCAGTACTTC
>-|TRBJ1-5|-|TRBV7-9
CASSGEGRQPQHF
TGTGCCAGCAGCGGGGAGGGTCGGCAGCCCCAGCATTTT
>many|TRBJ2-1|-|TRBV19
CASSMGENEQFF
TGTGCCAGTAGTATGGGGGAGAATGAGCAGTTCTTC
>once|TRBJ2-2|-|TRBV29-1
CSVGGTVNTRELSF
TGCAGCGTTGGGGGTACGGTGAACACCCGGGAGCTGTCTTTT
>-|TRBJ1-5|-|TRBV7-9
CASSPPGLQPQRF
TGTGCCAGCAGTCCCCCCGGATTGCAGCCCCAGCGTTTT
>many|TRBJ2-3|TRBD2|TRBV5-1
CASSLQRGGTDTQYF
TGCGCCAGCAGCTTGCAGCGGGGGGGCACAGATACGCAGTATTTT
>-|TRBJ2-1|TRBD2|TRBV7-8
CASSLGLADYNEQFF
TGTGCCAGCAGCTTAGGACTAGCGGATTACAATGAGCAGTTCTTC
>many|TRBJ2-6|-|TRBV24-1
CATSGANVLTF
TGTGCCACCTCTGGGGCCAACGTCCTGACTTTC
>few|TRBJ1-1|-|TRBV13
CASSLGVNLDTEAFF
TGTGCCAGCAGCTTAGGCGTTAACCTGGACACTGAAGCTTTCTTT
>many|TRBJ2-2|-|TRBV28
CASSLRTGKFTGELFF
TGTGCCAGCAGTTTACGGACGGGGAAATTCACCGGGGAGCTGTTTTTT
>many|TRBJ2-1|-|TRBV29-1
CSVERAIEQFF
TGCAGCGTAGAGAGAGCTATCGAGCAGTTCTTC
>-|TRBJ2-7|-|TRBV5-1
CASSPGTIYEQYF
TGCGCCAGCAGCCCCGGGACGATCTACGAGCAGTACTTC
>many|TRBJ2-7|-|TRBV7-2
CASSLVGGTYEQYF
TGTGCCAGCAGCTTAGTAGGTGGGACCTACGAGCAGTACTTC
>-|TRBJ1-2|-|TRBV20-1
CSAIRDGSNYGYTF
TGCAGTGCTATCCGGGACGGATCTAACTATGGCTACACCTTC
>many|TRBJ2-1|TRBD2|TRBV5-1
CASSLTGTSGGNEQFF
TGCGCCAGCAGCCTAACCGGGACTAGCGGGGGAAATGAGCAGTTCTTC
>many|TRBJ1-1|TRBD1|TRBV3-1
CASSRGTGNEWDTEAFF
TGTGCCAGCAGCCGGGGGACAGGGAACGAATGGGACACTGAAGCTTTCTTT
>many|TRBJ1-1|-|TRBV5-1
CASRARAGPNTEAFF
TGCGCCAGCAGGGCCCGGGCCGGTCCGAACACTGAAGCTTTCTTT
>once|TRBJ1-1|-|TRBV7-2
CASSSRPQGRTEAFF
TGTGCCAGCAGCTCCCGCCCGCAAGGGAGGACTGAAGCTTTCTTT
>many|TRBJ2-7|TRBD1|TRBV12-3/TRBV12-4
CASSPRTGPNEQYF
TGTGCCAGCAGTCCGAGGACAGGTCCCAACGAGCAGTACTTC
>many|TRBJ2-7|-|TRBV14
CASSRGVEQYF
TGTGCCAGCAGCCGGGGGGTGGAGCAGTACTTC
>many|TRBJ2-3|TRBD2|TRBV10-2
CASKGTSYSSDTQYF
TGCGCCAGCAAAGGGACTAGCTATAGTTCAGATACGCAGTATTTT
>many|TRBJ2-7|TRBD1|TRBV7-9
CASSLGVGGQGPYEQYF
TGTGCCAGCAGCTTAGGGGTGGGGGGACAGGGACCCTACGAGCAGTACTTC
>many|TRBJ1-1|TRBD1|TRBV29-1
CSVGSPDRGRAFF
TGCAGCGTTGGCTCGCCAGACAGGGGGAGAGCTTTCTTT
>-|TRBJ1-3|-|TRBV9
CASSVAARLSGNTIYF
TGTGCCAGCAGCGTAGCGGCGCGTCTCTCTGGAAACACCATATATTTT
>-|TRBJ1-5|-|TRBV4-2
CASSQDGSGSSYNQPQHF
TGTGCCAGCAGCCAAGATGGGTCAGGGAGTTCTTACAATCAGCCCCAGCATTTT
>-|TRBJ2-3|-|TRBV6-6
CASTAGPHADTQYF
TGTGCCAGCACCGCCGGGCCTCACGCAGATACGCAGTATTTT
>many|TRBJ2-1|TRBD2|TRBV11-2
CASSKTSGSDEQFF
TGTGCCAGCAGCAAGACTAGCGGGAGCGATGAGCAGTTCTTC
>medium-sized|TRBJ1-1|TRBD1|TRBV5-6
CASSQWGQGRTEAFF
TGTGCCAGCAGCCAATGGGGACAGGGGAGGACTGAAGCTTTCTTT
>many|TRBJ2-5|TRBD2|TRBV10-3
CASRLAGKQETQYF
TGTGCCAGCCGGCTAGCGGGGAAACAAGAGACCCAGTACTTC
>many|TRBJ2-7|-|TRBV29-1
CSVGVGGSYEQYF
TGCAGCGTAGGAGTGGGGGGCTCCTACGAGCAGTACTTC
>-|TRBJ2-5|TRBD2|TRBV6-1
CATSSSGRSEETQYF
TGTGCCACCAGCTCTAGCGGGAGAAGCGAAGAGACCCAGTACTTC
>many|TRBJ2-3|-|TRBV19
CASSMVVTDTQYF
TGTGCCAGTAGTATGGTCGTGACAGATACGCAGTATTTT
>-|TRBJ2-7|TRBD1|TRBV5-1
CASSVTGTGPYEQYF
TGCGCCAGCAGCGTCACCGGGACAGGACCCTACGAGCAGTACTTC
>many|TRBJ1-3|-|TRBV4-1
CASSQVQSRSSGNTIYF
TGCGCCAGCAGCCAAGTCCAATCTCGCAGCTCTGGAAACACCATATATTTT
>many|TRBJ2-3|-|TRBV29-1
CSVVSRVTQYF
TGCAGCGTTGTCTCGCGGGTTACGCAGTATTTT
>many|TRBJ1-4|-|TRBV28
CASSRVARQGGEKLFF
TGTGCCAGCAGTAGAGTAGCTCGGCAGGGTGGCGAAAAACTGTTTTTT
>many|TRBJ2-7|-|TRBV4-2
CASSQDYEQYF
TGTGCCAGCAGCCAAGATTACGAGCAGTACTTC
>many|TRBJ2-2|-|TRBV12-3/TRBV12-4
CASTTPAAGELFF
TGTGCCAGCACCACCCCGGCCGCCGGGGAGCTGTTTTTT
>few|TRBJ1-2|TRBD1|TRBV3-1
CASSLRDSPYGYTF
TGTGCCAGCAGCCTAAGGGACAGCCCCTATGGCTACACCTTC
>many|TRBJ2-5|-|TRBV6-6
CASTRFGVWETQYF
TGTGCCAGCACCCGCTTCGGGGTTTGGGAGACCCAGTACTTC
>many|TRBJ2-5|TRBD2|TRBV11-2
CASSYGAGVRETQYF
TGTGCCAGCAGCTACGGAGCGGGAGTCCGAGAGACCCAGTACTTC
>medium-sized|TRBJ2-1|-|TRBV7-6
CASSSTGTTYNEQFF
TGTGCCAGCAGCTCTACCGGGACCACCTACAATGAGCAGTTCTTC